The 23 T cell receptor beta chains below all came from one sample that was sequenced in a study of cytomegalovirus exposure and HLA in healthy donors. Sequencing used immunoSEQ multiplex PCR; TCRdb keeps in-frame clones, though not all of them. The sample includes 50,000 to 65,000 clones, 95% of them seen just once. Sequenced material: PBMCs. Receptors were obtained from a woman younger than 35 in good health and CMV-seropositive.

J is TRBJ1-4 and V is TRBV16, with D possibly TRBD1 on 6 matching bases. Trimming left V 4 bases short and J 10 bases short, with 10 bases between. The germline gives CDR1 KGHSY, CDR2 FQNENV. There are 12 residues in the CDR3. The CDR3 DNA follows: TGTGCCAGCAGCCCAATACAGGGAAAACTGTTTTTT. Encoded protein: CASSPIQGKLFF.

The CDR3 sequence is CSSGDRTNYGYTF. CDR3 coding DNA: TGCAGCTCTGGGGACAGGACTAACTATGGCTACACCTTC. V and J are TRBV29-1 and TRBJ1-2, with 8 bases that match TRBD1. Germline assignment: CDR1 SQVTM and CDR2 ANQGSEA. CDR3 length: 13 amino acids. With 8 bases clipped from V and 0 bases from J, the junction kept 5 bases outside the gene matches.

The rearrangement links TRBV30 to TRBJ2-1; D may be TRBD1 (6 bases). Between the trimmed V and J ends, which lost 5 bases and 4 bases, there was a span of 6 bases. CDR1 and CDR2 from the germline V gene are GTSNPN and SVGIG (reference sequence). The CDR3 totals 11 residues. The chain's CDR3 is CAWGQYNEQFF. The CDR3 DNA follows: TGTGCCTGGGGACAGTACAATGAGCAGTTCTTC.

The chain combines TRBV7-9 with TRBJ2-3; 7 bases fit TRBD2. CDR1 is SEHNR and CDR2 is FQNEAQ in the germline V gene (reference sequence). There are 17 residues in the CDR3. V was clipped by 5 bases and J by 3 bases; unmatched bases: 14. The CDR3: CASSRKRDYWVTDTQYF. CDR3 coding DNA: TGTGCCAGCAGCCGTAAACGGGACTACTGGGTTACAGATACGCAGTATTTT.

V gene TRBV19 combines with J gene TRBJ1-6; the D is unclear. The CDR3 length is 13 residues. Deletions cut 3 bases from V and 7 bases from J, with 7 bases between. The germline V gene has CDR1 LNHDA and CDR2 SQIVND (reference sequence). CDR3 loop: CASSIWLNSPLHF. The CDR3 coding sequence is TGTGCCAGTAGTATTTGGCTGAATTCACCCCTCCACTTT.

The chain has TRBV19 and TRBJ1-5; 10 nucleotides line up with TRBD1. Germline CDR1 is LNHDA and CDR2 is SQIVND (reference sequence). The trim removed 10 bases at V and 2 bases at J, leaving 5 bases unmatched. The CDR3 has 14 residues. The CDR3 coding sequence is TGTGCCACCCATGGACAGGGGGGCAATCAGCCCCAGCATTTT. Its protein product is CATHGQGGNQPQHF. The full variable domain, completed using reference TRBV19 and TRBJ1-5, is DGGITQSPKYLFRKEGQNVTLSCEQNLNHDAMYWYRQDPGQGLRLIYYSQIVNDFQKGDIAEGYSVSREKKESFPLTVTSAQKNPTAFYLCATHGQGGNQPQHFGDGTRLSIL.

The chain couples TRBV10-3 to TRBJ2-3; D possibly corresponds to TRBD1 (6 bases). Germline V gene sequence: CDR1 ENHRY, CDR2 SYGVKD. The CDR3 is 13 residues long. Trimming pared 10 bases from V and 5 bases from J, leaving 16 bases between. In DNA, the CDR3 is TGTGCCACCTCCCAGGGGATTGAAGATACGCAGTATTTT. Protein sequence: CATSQGIEDTQYF.

V is TRBV5-1 and J is TRBJ2-5, with 9 bases fitting TRBD2. In germline, CDR1 is SGHRS, CDR2 YFSETQ. The trim removed 3 bases at V and 2 bases at J, leaving 8 bases unmatched. This CDR3 is 16 amino acids long. CDR3 residues: CASSWGASGVQETQYF. The DNA of the CDR3 is TGCGCCAGCAGCTGGGGGGCTAGCGGGGTACAAGAGACCCAGTACTTC.

The V call is TRBV11-2, the J call TRBJ1-2; D uncertain. The CDR3 length is 16 residues. V lost 4 bases to trimming and J lost 4 bases, with 19 bases between them. Germline CDR1 and CDR2: SGHAT and FQNNGV. CDR3 region: CASSSSLYEVLYGYTF. In DNA form, the CDR3 reads TGTGCCAGCAGCTCTTCCCTCTACGAAGTCCTCTATGGCTACACCTTC. The variable domain in full, completed from reference TRBV11-2 and TRBJ1-2, reads EAGVAQSPRYKIIEKRQSVAFWCNPISGHATLYWYQQILGQGPKLLIQFQNNGVVDDSQLPKDRFSAERLKGVDSTLKIQPAKLEDSAVYLCASSSSLYEVLYGYTFGSGTRLTVV.

V usage is TRBV12-5 and J usage is TRBJ1-1; unclear D gene. CDR3 length: 12 amino acids. The germline CDR1 and CDR2 sequences are LGHNT and FRNRAP. Trimming cost V 7 bases and J 5 bases, with 11 bases left between them. The CDR3 region has the DNA TGTGCTAGTGCCTACGGGGATACTGAAGCTTTCTTT. Protein sequence: CASAYGDTEAFF.

CDR3 protein: CASSPTSGSYNEQFF. The DNA for the CDR3 is TGCGCCAGCAGCCCCACTAGCGGGAGTTACAATGAGCAGTTCTTC. The chain combines TRBV10-1 with TRBJ2-1; 11 nucleotides align to TRBD2. This CDR3 is built from 15 residues. CDR1 WNHNN and CDR2 SYGVQD come from the germline V gene (reference sequence). The V and J ends lost 6 bases and 4 bases, in that order; junction bases with no gene match: 5.

The rearrangement joins TRBV19 to TRBJ1-1, with 11 positions matching TRBD1. CDR1 LNHDA and CDR2 SQIVND come from the germline V gene (reference sequence). CDR3 size: 14 residues. The V gene end was trimmed by 3 bases and the J gene end by 6 bases; junction bases not matched to a gene: 3. This CDR3 reads CASSIGDRGAEAFF. The CDR3 DNA reads TGTGCCAGTAGTATTGGGGACAGGGGGGCTGAAGCTTTCTTT.

V gene TRBV28 combines with J gene TRBJ2-7, with a weak D call TRBD1 (5 bases). Trimming shortened V by 2 bases and J by 2 bases, and 10 bases separated the two germline ends. The CDR3 runs 14 residues. Germline V gene data show CDR1 as MDHEN and CDR2 as SYDVKM. The CDR3 sequence: CASSLDSAPYEQYF. CDR3 in DNA: TGTGCCAGCAGTTTAGACAGCGCACCCTACGAGCAGTACTTC.

This chain joins TRBV4-1 and TRBJ2-6; D might be TRBD1 (5 bases). V was trimmed by 1 base and J by 3 bases, leaving 16 bases between them. Germline lookup yields CDR1 MGHRA and CDR2 YSYEKL. The CDR3 loop spans 18 amino acids. The CDR3 DNA sequence: TGCGCCAGCAGCCAAGCCCCCCAGGGAATAATTGGGGCCAACGTCCTGACTTTC. It codes for CASSQAPQGIIGANVLTF.

The chain links TRBV7-9 to TRBJ2-3; 10 bases match TRBD2. The ends lost 5 bases at V and 3 bases at J; junction bases unmatched: 2. The CDR3 consists of 14 residues. Per the germline V gene, CDR1 is SEHNR and CDR2 is FQNEAQ (reference sequence). The CDR3 is CASSRSGGTDTQYF. CDR3 coding DNA: TGTGCCAGCAGCCGTAGCGGGGGGACAGATACGCAGTATTTT.

The V call is TRBV13, the J call TRBJ2-3, with D unclear. The CDR3 is 13 residues long. V lost 2 bases to trimming and J lost 1 base, with 4 bases between them. Germline CDR1 reads PRHDT; CDR2 reads FYEKMQ (reference sequence). CDR3 nucleotides: TGTGCCAGCAGCTTAACACGCACAGATACGCAGTATTTT. This translates into CASSLTRTDTQYF.

V usage is TRBV5-4 and J usage is TRBJ2-2, with D hard to call. Germline CDR1 SGHNT, CDR2 YYREEE (reference sequence). The CDR3 is 15 residues long. Deletions cut 3 bases from V and 6 bases from J, with 15 bases between. CDR3 sequence: CASSSETILAGELFF. The CDR3 bases are TGTGCCAGCAGCTCAGAGACAATTTTGGCCGGGGAGCTGTTTTTT.

The rearrangement links TRBV2 to TRBJ2-5, with 11 bases that match TRBD1. This CDR3 contains 15 residues. The V segment lost 3 bases and the J segment 5 bases; nucleotides outside the gene matches: 5. Germline V gene sequence: CDR1 SNHLY, CDR2 FYNNEI. CDR3 residues: CASSDSGTGGETQYF. The CDR3, as DNA: TGTGCCAGCAGTGACTCCGGGACAGGGGGGGAGACCCAGTACTTC.

The rearrangement links TRBV5-4 to TRBJ2-1; 7 bases map to TRBD2. CDR1 and CDR2 from the germline V gene are SGHNT and YYREEE (reference sequence). V lost 4 bases, J lost 2 bases, and 12 bases stayed unmatched. This CDR3 has 17 residues. CDR3 residues: CASSPLGAGVTYNEQFF. The CDR3 DNA sequence: TGTGCCAGCAGCCCTCTCGGGGCGGGGGTAACCTACAATGAGCAGTTCTTC.

V is TRBV2 and J is TRBJ1-1, with D perhaps matching TRBD1 (6 bases). Germline V CDR1 and CDR2: SNHLY, FYNNEI. The CDR3 totals 14 residues. The ends were cut back, 6 bases at V and 0 bases at J, with 11 bases in the middle. The CDR3 region is CASRQGRMNTEAFF. DNA of the CDR3: TGTGCCAGCAGACAGGGACGGATGAACACTGAAGCTTTCTTT.

The chain combines TRBV2 with TRBJ2-1, with 14 bases identical to TRBD2. Germline V CDR1 and CDR2: SNHLY, FYNNEI. CDR3 size: 15 residues. J lost 7 bases, V lost 5 bases, and 4 bases had no gene match. The CDR3 DNA is TGTGCCAGCAGTTTGGGGACTAGCGGGAGAAATGAGCAGTTCTTC. Protein sequence: CASSLGTSGRNEQFF.

The rearrangement links TRBV15 to TRBJ2-3; 8 nucleotides align to TRBD2. J gave up 3 bases and V 2 bases, and 7 bases lay outside the gene matches. The CDR3 is made up of 16 amino acids. CDR1 and CDR2 (germline): LNHNV, YYDKDF (reference sequence). The CDR3 nucleotides are TGTGCCACCAGCAGAACTGTCAGCGGGGGAACAGATACGCAGTATTTT. Its protein product is CATSRTVSGGTDTQYF.

The DNA of the CDR3 is TGTGCCAGCAGCTTAGAAGGCGGGGGCAGATACGAGCAGTACTTC. It encodes CASSLEGGGRYEQYF. The chain carries TRBV7-3 and TRBJ2-7; D may be TRBD2 (7 bases). This CDR3 comprises 15 residues. Per the germline V gene, CDR1 is SGHTA and CDR2 is FQGTGA. The germline V and J ends were trimmed by 2 bases and 4 bases, with 15 bases remaining between them.